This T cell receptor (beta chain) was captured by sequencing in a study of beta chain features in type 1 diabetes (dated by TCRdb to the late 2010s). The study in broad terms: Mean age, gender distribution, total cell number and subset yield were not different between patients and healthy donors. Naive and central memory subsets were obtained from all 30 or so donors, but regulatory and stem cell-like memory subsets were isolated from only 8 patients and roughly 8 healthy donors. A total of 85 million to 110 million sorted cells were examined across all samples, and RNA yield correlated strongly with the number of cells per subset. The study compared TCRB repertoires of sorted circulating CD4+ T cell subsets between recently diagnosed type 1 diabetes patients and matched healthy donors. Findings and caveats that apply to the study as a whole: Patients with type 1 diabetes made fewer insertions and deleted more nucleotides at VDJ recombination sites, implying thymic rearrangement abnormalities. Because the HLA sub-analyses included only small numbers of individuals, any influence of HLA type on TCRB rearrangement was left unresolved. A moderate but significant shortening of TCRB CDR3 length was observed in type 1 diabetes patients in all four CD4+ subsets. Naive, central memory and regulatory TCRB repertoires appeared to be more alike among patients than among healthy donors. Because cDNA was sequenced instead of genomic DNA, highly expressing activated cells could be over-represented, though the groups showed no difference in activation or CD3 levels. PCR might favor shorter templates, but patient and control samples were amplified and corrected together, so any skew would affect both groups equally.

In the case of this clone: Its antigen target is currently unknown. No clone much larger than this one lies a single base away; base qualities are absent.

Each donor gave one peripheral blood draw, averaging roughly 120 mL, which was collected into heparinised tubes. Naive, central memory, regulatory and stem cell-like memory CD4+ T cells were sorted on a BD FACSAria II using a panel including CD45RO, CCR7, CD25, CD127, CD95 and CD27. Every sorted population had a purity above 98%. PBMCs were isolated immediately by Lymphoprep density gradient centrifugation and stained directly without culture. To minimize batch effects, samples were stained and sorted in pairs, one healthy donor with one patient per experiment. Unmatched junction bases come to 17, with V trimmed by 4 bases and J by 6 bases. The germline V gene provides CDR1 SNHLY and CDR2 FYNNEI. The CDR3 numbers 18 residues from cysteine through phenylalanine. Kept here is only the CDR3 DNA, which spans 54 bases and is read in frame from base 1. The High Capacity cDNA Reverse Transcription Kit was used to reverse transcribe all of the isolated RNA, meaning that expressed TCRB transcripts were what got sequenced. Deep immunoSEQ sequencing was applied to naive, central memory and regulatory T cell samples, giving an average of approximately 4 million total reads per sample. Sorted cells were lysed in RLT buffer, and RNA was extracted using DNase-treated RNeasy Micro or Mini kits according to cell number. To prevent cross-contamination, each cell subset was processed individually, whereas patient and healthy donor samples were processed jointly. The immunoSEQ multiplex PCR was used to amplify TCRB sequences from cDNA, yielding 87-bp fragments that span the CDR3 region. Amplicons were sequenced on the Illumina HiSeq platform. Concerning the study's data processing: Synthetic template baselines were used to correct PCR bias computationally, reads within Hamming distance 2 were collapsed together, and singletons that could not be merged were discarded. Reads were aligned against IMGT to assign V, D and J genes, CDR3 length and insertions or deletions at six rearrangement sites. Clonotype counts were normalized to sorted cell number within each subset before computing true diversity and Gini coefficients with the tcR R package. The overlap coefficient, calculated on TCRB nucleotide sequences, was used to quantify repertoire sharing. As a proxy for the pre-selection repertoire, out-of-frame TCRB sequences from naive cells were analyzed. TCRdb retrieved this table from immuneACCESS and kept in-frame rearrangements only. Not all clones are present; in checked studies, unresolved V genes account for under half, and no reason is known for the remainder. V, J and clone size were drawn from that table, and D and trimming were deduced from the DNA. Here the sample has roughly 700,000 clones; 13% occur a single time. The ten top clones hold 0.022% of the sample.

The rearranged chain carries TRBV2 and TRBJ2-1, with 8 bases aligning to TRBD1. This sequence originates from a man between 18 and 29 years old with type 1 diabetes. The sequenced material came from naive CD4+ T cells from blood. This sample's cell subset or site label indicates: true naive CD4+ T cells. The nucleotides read TGTGCCAGCAGTGCCCGAGGGGTTGAGACAGGGGCAATCAATGAGCAGTTCTTC. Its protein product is CASSARGVETGAINEQFF.